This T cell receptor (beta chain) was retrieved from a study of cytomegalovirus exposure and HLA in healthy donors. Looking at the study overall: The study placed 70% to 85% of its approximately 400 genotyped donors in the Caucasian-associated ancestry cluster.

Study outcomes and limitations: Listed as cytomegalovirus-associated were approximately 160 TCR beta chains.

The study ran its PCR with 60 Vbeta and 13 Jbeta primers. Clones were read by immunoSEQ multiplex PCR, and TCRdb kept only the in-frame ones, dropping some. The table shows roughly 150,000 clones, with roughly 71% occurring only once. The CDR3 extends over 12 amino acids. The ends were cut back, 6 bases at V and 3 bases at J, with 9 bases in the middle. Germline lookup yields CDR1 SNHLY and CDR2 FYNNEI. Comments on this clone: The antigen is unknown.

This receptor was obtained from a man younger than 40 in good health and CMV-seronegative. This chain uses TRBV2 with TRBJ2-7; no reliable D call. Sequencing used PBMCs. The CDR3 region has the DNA TGTGCCAGCAGCTTACTAAGCTACGAGCAGTACTTC. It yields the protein CASSLLSYEQYF.